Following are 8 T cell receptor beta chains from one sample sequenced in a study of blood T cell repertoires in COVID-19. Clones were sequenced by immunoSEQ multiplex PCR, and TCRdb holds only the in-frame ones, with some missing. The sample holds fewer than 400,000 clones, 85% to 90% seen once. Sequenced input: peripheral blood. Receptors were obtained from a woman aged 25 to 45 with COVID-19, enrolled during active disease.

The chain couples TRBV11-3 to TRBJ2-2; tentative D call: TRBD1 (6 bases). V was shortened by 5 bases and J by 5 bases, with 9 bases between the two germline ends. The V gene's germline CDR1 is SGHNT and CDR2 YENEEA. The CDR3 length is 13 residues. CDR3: CASSRGGTGELFF. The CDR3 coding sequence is TGTGCCAGCAGCCGAGGGGGAACCGGGGAGCTGTTTTTT.

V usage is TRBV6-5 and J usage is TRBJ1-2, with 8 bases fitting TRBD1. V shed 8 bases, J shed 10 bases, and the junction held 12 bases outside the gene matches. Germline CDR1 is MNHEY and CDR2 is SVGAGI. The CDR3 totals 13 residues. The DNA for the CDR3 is TGTGCCAGCCGTATGGACAGGGAGGGAGACTACACCTTC. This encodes CASRMDREGDYTF.

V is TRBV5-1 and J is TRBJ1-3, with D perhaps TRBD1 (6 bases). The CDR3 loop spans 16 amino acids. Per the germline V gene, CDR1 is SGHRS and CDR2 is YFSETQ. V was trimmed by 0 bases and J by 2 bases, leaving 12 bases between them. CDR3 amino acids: CASSLEGTIAGNTIYF. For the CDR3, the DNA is TGCGCCAGCAGCTTGGAGGGGACAATAGCTGGAAACACCATATATTTT. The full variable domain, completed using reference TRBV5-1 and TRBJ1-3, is KAGVTQTPRYLIKTRGQQVTLSCSPISGHRSVSWYQQTPGQGLQFLFEYFSETQRNKGNFPGRFSGRQFSNSRSEMNVSTLELGDSALYLCASSLEGTIAGNTIYFGEGSWLTVV.

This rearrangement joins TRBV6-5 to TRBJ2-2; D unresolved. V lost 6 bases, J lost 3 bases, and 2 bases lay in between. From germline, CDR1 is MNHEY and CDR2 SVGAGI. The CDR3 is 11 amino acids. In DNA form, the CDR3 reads TGTGCCAGCAGCGACACCGGGGAGCTGTTTTTT. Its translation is CASSDTGELFF.

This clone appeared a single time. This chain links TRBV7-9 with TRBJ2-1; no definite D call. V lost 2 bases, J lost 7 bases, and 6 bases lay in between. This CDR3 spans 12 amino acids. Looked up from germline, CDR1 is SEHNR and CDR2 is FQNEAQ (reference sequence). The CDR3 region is CASSLSANEQFF. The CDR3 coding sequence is TGTGCCAGCAGCTTATCAGCGAATGAGCAGTTCTTC.

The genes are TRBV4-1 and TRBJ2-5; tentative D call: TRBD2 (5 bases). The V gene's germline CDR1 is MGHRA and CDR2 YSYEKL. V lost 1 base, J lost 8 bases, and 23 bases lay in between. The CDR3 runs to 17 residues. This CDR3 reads CASSQVPDITRSETQYF. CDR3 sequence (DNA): TGCGCCAGCAGCCAAGTCCCTGATATTACTAGGTCAGAAACCCAGTACTTC.

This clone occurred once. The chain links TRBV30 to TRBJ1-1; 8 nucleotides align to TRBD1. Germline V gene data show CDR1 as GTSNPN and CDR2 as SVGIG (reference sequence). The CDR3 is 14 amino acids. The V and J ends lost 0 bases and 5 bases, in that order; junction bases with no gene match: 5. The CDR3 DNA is TGTGCCTGGAGTGTACAGGGGGTAAGGACTGAAGCTTTCTTT. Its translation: CAWSVQGVRTEAFF.

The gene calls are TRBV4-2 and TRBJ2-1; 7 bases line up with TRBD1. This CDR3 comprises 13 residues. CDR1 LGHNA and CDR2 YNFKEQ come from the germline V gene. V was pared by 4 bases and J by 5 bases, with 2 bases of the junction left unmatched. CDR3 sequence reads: CASSRGTDNEQFF. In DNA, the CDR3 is TGTGCCAGCAGCCGGGGGACAGACAATGAGCAGTTCTTC.